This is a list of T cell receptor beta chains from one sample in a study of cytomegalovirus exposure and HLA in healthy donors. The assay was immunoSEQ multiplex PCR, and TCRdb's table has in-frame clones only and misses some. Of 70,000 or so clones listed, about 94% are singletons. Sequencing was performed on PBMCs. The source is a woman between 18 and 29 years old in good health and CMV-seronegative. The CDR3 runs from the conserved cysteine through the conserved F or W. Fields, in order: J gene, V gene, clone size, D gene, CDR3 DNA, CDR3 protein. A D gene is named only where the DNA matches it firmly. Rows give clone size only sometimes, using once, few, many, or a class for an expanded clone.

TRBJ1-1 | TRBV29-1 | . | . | TGCAGCGTGGTCAGGGGCGGCGACACTGAAGCTTTCTTT | CSVVRGGDTEAFF
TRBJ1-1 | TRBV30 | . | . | TGTGCCTGGAGTGTTCCCAGGTCCACTGAAGCTTTCTTT | CAWSVPRSTEAFF
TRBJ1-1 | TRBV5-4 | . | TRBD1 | TGTGCCAGCAGGGACAGGGAACACACTGAAGCTTTCTTT | CASRDREHTEAFF
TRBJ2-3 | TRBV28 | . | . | TGTGCCAGCATTTCTGGGGGCGCAGATACGCAGTATTTT | CASISGGADTQYF
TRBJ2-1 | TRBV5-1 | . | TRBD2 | TGCGCCAGCAGCTTGGAAGCGGGGTCCATGAATGAGCAGTTCTTC | CASSLEAGSMNEQFF
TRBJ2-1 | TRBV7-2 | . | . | TGTGCCAGCAGCCGAACGTGGTTTGACAGAGATGAGCAGTTCTTC | CASSRTWFDRDEQFF
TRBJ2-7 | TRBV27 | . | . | TGTGCCAGCAGTTTATACCCCCGGGAGTTCGGGGCCGAGCAGTACTTC | CASSLYPREFGAEQYF
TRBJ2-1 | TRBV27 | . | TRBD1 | TGTGCCAGCAGCGCGACAGGGGGCGGAGATGAGCAGTTCTTC | CASSATGGGDEQFF
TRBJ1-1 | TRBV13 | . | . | TGTGCCAGCAGAGACAGCTTCCTAGGGGACACTGAAGCTTTCTTT | CASRDSFLGDTEAFF
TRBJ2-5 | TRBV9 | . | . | TGTGCCAGCAGCCCTGGGACTGGGGAGACCCAGTACTTC | CASSPGTGETQYF
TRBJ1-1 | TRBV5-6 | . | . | TGTGCCAGCAACGAGGTCCGGACAGCTGCTAACACTGAAGCTTTCTTT | CASNEVRTAANTEAFF
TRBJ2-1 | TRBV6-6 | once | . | TGTGCCAGCAGTTACTCGGCAGGGGACTACAATGAGCAGTTCTTC | CASSYSAGDYNEQFF
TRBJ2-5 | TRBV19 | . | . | TGTGCCAGTAGTATTGCGGCGTCCCCGGAGACCCAGTACTTC | CASSIAASPETQYF
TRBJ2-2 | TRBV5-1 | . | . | TGCGCCAGCAGCCCCAGGGGTCGCACCGGGGAGCTGTTTTTT | CASSPRGRTGELFF
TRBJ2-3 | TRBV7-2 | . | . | TGTGCCAGCAGCCCCGAGTTAGCCGATACGCAGTATTTT | CASSPELADTQYF
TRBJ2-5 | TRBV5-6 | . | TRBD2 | TGTGCCAGCAGCTTATACACTAGCGGGAGGGCAGGAGAGACCCAGTACTTC | CASSLYTSGRAGETQYF
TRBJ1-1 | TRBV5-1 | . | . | TGCGCCAGCAAGGGGAACTTTGAAGCTTTCTTT | CASKGNFEAFF
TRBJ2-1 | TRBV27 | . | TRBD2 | TGTGCCAGCAGTATCCTGCTAGCGGGAGGAGGCAATGAGCAGTTCTTC | CASSILLAGGGNEQFF
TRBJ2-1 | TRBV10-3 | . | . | TGTGCCATCAGTGAGTCAACGGGAGATTTATACAATGAGCAGTTCTTC | CAISESTGDLYNEQFF
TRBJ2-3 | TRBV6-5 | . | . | TGTGCCAGCAAAGAACAGGATTTCACAGATACGCAGTATTTT | CASKEQDFTDTQYF
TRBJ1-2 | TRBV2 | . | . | TGTGCCAGCAGTGAAGCACCCTTAGGCTTGGGTTCAGGGAAGCGTGGCTACACCTTC | CASSEAPLGLGSGKRGYTF
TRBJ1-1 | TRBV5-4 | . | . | TGTGCCAGCAGCTTGGGGAGTGTAATGAACACTGAAGCTTTCTTT | CASSLGSVMNTEAFF
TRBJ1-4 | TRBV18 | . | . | TGTGCCAGCTCACCACTGGGGGCCGCAGGAAAACTGTTTTTT | CASSPLGAAGKLFF
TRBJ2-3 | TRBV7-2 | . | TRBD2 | TGTGCCAGCAGCTCAGGACTAGCGGGGGGGCGGGATACGCAGTATTTT | CASSSGLAGGRDTQYF
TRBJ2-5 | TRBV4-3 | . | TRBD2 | TGCGCCAGCAGCCAAGTCGTGACTAGCGTCGAGACCCAGTACTTC | CASSQVVTSVETQYF
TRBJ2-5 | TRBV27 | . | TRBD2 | TGTGCCAGCAGTTTGAATAGCGGGAGTGCGGAGACCCAGTACTTC | CASSLNSGSAETQYF